These T cell receptor beta chains were read from a single sample in a study of T cells in Graves' hyperthyroidism and ophthalmopathy. In TCRdb, the multiplex PCR reads were re-called with MiXCR into one record per CDR3 protein. The table includes some 550,000 distinct CDR3 sequences, less than 25% detected once. Input material: blood. The receptor set was obtained from a man between 18 and 29 years old with Graves' hyperthyroidism. Both conserved end residues are part of each CDR3. The D gene is left open where the match is weak. Clone size is not always given. Where it is, it says once, few, many or a class for expanded clones.

TRBJ2-2	.	13	TRBV24-1	.	TGTGCCACCAGTGATCGATGGGCCGGGGAGCTGTTTTTT	CATSDRWAGELFF
TRBJ2-2	TRBD1	16	TRBV6-5	many	TGTGCCAGCAGTCGATCCGGGACAGGGAGGGCCGGGGAGCTGTTTTTT	CASSRSGTGRAGELFF
TRBJ2-7	.	13	TRBV19	many	TGTGCCAGTAGTAGGTGGAGTTCCTACGAGCAGTACTTC	CASSRWSSYEQYF
TRBJ1-1	TRBD1	16	TRBV24-1	many	TGTGCCACCAGTGATTCCGGGACAGGGGGTCGGACTGAAGCTTTCTTT	CATSDSGTGGRTEAFF
TRBJ1-2	.	13	TRBV3-1	.	TGTGCCAGCAGCCATGATTGGGGTACGGGCTACACCTTC	CASSHDWGTGYTF
TRBJ2-7	.	15	TRBV5-1	.	TGCGCCAGCAGCTTGGATCGGGGCAGCCTTGACGAGCAGTACTTC	CASSLDRGSLDEQYF
TRBJ1-6	TRBD1	15	TRBV27	.	TGTGCCAGCAGACGTGGGACAGGTGATAATTCACCCCTCCACTTT	CASRRGTGDNSPLHF
TRBJ2-7	.	15	TRBV7-8	many	TGTGCCAGCAGCTTATACCGGACCCGTCAATACGAGCAGTACTTC	CASSLYRTRQYEQYF
TRBJ1-5	.	16	TRBV6-5	many	TGTGCCAGCAGTTACCCTAAGATGGGGGAGGGTCAGCCCCAGCATTTT	CASSYPKMGEGQPQHF
TRBJ1-1	.	12	TRBV11-2	.	TGTGCCAGCAGCTTAGAGCAAGTTGAAGCTTTCTTT	CASSLEQVEAFF
TRBJ1-6	TRBD1	15	TRBV7-2	many	TGTGCCAGCAGCTCGTCGACAGGGACGGGATCACCCCTCCACTTT	CASSSSTGTGSPLHF
TRBJ2-5	TRBD2	16	TRBV12-3/TRBV12-4	many	TGTGCCAGCAGTTTCGTGCCTAGCGGGGTGGGAGAGACCCAGTACTTC	CASSFVPSGVGETQYF
TRBJ1-1	.	11	TRBV7-2	few	TGTGCCAGCAGCTTAGTATTTGAAGCTTTCTTT	CASSLVFEAFF
TRBJ1-1	TRBD1	15	TRBV20-1	.	TGCAGTGCTTACGAGACAGGGGGAGTGAACACTGAAGCTTTCTTT	CSAYETGGVNTEAFF
TRBJ1-6	.	14	TRBV20-1	many	TGCAGTGCTACTCTTCAAAGAGATTCTTCACCCCTCCACTTT	CSATLQRDSSPLHF
TRBJ2-2	TRBD1	16	TRBV9	.	TGTGCCAGCAGCGTCGTAGGACAGGGGGGAACCGGGGAGCTGTTTTTT	CASSVVGQGGTGELFF
TRBJ1-5	TRBD1	14	TRBV4-1	many	TGCGCCAGCAGCCAGGGACAGAGCAATCAGCCCCAGCATTTT	CASSQGQSNQPQHF
TRBJ2-7	TRBD1	15	TRBV6-1	.	TGTGCCAGCAGTGAATGGACAGGGCGGGTCTACGAGCAGTACTTC	CASSEWTGRVYEQYF
TRBJ2-5	.	14	TRBV6-1	.	TGTGCCAGCAAAGTACAGCCATCCCAAGAGACCCAGTACTTC	CASKVQPSQETQYF
TRBJ2-5	TRBD1	15	TRBV9	many	TGTGCCAGCAGCGTAGGGAGCCAGGGGGTGGGGACCCAGTACTTC	CASSVGSQGVGTQYF
TRBJ2-5	TRBD2	14	TRBV11-1	few	TGTGCCAGCAGCCAACCACGGGGGGAAGAGACCCAGTACTTC	CASSQPRGEETQYF
TRBJ1-5	.	16	TRBV19	.	TGTGCCAGTAGTATAGCAGCCATCAACAATTGGCCGCCCCAGCATTTT	CASSIAAINNWPPQHF
TRBJ2-7	TRBD1	16	TRBV6-1	.	TGTGCCAGCAGTCCCGGGACAGGGGCCGAGGGCCACGAGCAGTACTTC	CASSPGTGAEGHEQYF
TRBJ2-5	TRBD1	16	TRBV7-8	many	TGTGCCAGCACCGACGGTTTGACAGGGGGTGGAGAGACCCAGTACTTC	CASTDGLTGGGETQYF
TRBJ1-1	.	13	TRBV3-1	.	TGTGCCAGCAGCCCGCCGTCTCGTTGGGAAGCTTTCTTT	CASSPPSRWEAFF
TRBJ1-6	.	15	TRBV6-1	many	TGTGCCAGCAGTGAAGCAGGACGGAATGGTTCACCCCTCCACTTT	CASSEAGRNGSPLHF
TRBJ1-3	.	15	TRBV6-1	many	TGTGCCAGCAGTGGGACTCCTGAACCTGGAAACACCATATATTTT	CASSGTPEPGNTIYF
TRBJ2-5	TRBD2	16	TRBV12-3/TRBV12-4	few	TGTGCCAGCAGCAATCCGGGGGGTTCGGCGGGAGAGACCCAGTACTTC	CASSNPGGSAGETQYF
TRBJ1-2	.	12	TRBV12-3/TRBV12-4	.	TGTGCCAGCAGTTCACGAGGGGATGGCTACACCTTC	CASSSRGDGYTF
TRBJ1-1	TRBD1	14	TRBV5-1	.	TGCGCCAGCAGCGACCTAGGGGGCTGGACTGAAGCTTTCTTT	CASSDLGGWTEAFF
TRBJ2-7	.	16	TRBV28	many	TGTGCCAGCAGTTCCACCGGACACCCGTCACCCTACGAGCAGTACTTC	CASSSTGHPSPYEQYF
TRBJ2-5	TRBD1	16	TRBV24-1	few	TGTGCCACCAGTGATGCCGGGACAGGGGTTGGAGAGACCCAGTACTTC	CATSDAGTGVGETQYF
TRBJ2-7	.	14	TRBV20-1	few	TGCAGTGCTAGAAGATCTGGGAGACAATACGAGCAGTACTTC	CSARRSGRQYEQYF
TRBJ2-7	.	15	TRBV11-2	.	TGTGCCAGCAGCTCCCTATCGATCTCCCCCTACGAGCAGTACTTC	CASSSLSISPYEQYF
TRBJ1-1	.	14	TRBV11-2	many	TGTGCCAGCAGCCCCCTAGTATCGGGCACTGAGGCTTTCTTT	CASSPLVSGTEAFF
TRBJ1-1	.	13	TRBV25-1	many	TGTGCCAGCAGTGAATATATGGGCACTGAAGCTTTCTTT	CASSEYMGTEAFF
TRBJ1-1	.	15	TRBV7-9	many	TGTGCCAGCAGCTTGGTGAACAGGCGGGTCACTGAAGCTTTCTTT	CASSLVNRRVTEAFF
TRBJ2-7	.	14	TRBV12-3/TRBV12-4	.	TGTGCCAGCAGTTTTGTACTAAACTTTCACGAGCAGTACTTC	CASSFVLNFHEQYF
TRBJ2-5	TRBD1	15	TRBV28	many	TGTGCCAGCAGTAGGGGACAGGGTCTCATAGAGACCCAGTACTTC	CASSRGQGLIETQYF
TRBJ1-1	.	15	TRBV20-1	.	TGCAGTGCTAGGGACTCGACCGGGATGAACACTGAAGCTTTCTTT	CSARDSTGMNTEAFF
TRBJ1-2	TRBD1	16	TRBV5-1	many	TGCGCCAGCAGCCAGCCGTGGACCGGGACAGGGGATGGCTACACCTTC	CASSQPWTGTGDGYTF
TRBJ1-5	.	14	TRBV28	.	TGTGCCAGCAGATCTGACAGCCCCAATCAGCCCCAGCATTTT	CASRSDSPNQPQHF
TRBJ2-5	TRBD2	14	TRBV2	many	TGTGCCAGCAGCGGGACTAACATCCGCGAGACCCAGTACTTC	CASSGTNIRETQYF
TRBJ2-5	.	12	TRBV2	many	TGTGCCAGCATGAGAGGGGGAGAGACCCAGTACTTC	CASMRGGETQYF
TRBJ2-3	.	18	TRBV27	few	TGTGCCAGCAGTTTAGGTTGTCCATGTTACCCCTTACCAGATACGCAGTATTTT	CASSLGCPCYPLPDTQYF
TRBJ1-1	TRBD1	15	TRBV6-1	many	TGTGCCAGCAGTGACCCCCGGGACAGCCACACTGAAGCTTTCTTT	CASSDPRDSHTEAFF
TRBJ2-5	.	10	TRBV29-1	.	TGCAGCGTTGCTATGGAGACCCAGTACTTC	CSVAMETQYF